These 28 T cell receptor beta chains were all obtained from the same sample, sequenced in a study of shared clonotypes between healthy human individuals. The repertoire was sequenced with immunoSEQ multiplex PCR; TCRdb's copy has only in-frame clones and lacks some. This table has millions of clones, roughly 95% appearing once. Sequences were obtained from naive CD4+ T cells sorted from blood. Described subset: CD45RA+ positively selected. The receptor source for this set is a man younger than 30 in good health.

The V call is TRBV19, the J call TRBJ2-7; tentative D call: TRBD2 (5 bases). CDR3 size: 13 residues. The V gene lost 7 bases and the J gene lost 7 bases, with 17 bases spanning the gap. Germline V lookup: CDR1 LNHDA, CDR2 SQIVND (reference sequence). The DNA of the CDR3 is TGTGCCAGTAAACCCGACCCGGGGTTGGAGCAGTACTTC. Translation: CASKPDPGLEQYF.

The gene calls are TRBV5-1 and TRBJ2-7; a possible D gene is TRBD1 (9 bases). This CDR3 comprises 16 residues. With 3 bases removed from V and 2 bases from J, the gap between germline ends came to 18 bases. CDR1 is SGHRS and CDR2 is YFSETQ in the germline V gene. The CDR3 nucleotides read TGCGCCAGCAGCTCGGGAGGGACAGGGAAACCCTACGAGCAGTACTTC. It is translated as CASSSGGTGKPYEQYF.

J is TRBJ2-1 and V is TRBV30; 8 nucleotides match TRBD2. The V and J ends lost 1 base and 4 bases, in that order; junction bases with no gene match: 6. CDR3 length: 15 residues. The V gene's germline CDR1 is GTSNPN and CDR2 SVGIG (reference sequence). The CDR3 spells CAWSGGLGRYNEQFF. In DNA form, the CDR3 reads TGTGCCTGGAGTGGGGGACTAGGGAGGTACAATGAGCAGTTCTTC.

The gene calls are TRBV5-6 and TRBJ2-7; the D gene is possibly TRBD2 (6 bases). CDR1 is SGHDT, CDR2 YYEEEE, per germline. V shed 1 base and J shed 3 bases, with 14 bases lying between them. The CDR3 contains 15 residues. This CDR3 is CASSLSGDPYYEQYF. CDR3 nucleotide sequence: TGTGCCAGCAGCTTGTCGGGGGACCCTTACTACGAGCAGTACTTC.

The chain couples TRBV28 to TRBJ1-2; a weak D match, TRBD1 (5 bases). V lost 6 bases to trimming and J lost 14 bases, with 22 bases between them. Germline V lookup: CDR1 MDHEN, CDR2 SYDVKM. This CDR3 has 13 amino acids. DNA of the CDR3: TGTGCCAGCAGCCGGGCAGGGCCCCTTTTTTTGACCTTC. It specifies CASSRAGPLFLTF.

CDR3 DNA sequence: TGTGCCAGCAGCCCCGGGGGACAGTACGAGCAGTACTTC. Translation: CASSPGGQYEQYF. V is TRBV11-3 and J is TRBJ2-7; D is perhaps TRBD1 (7 bases). The V and J ends lost 5 bases and 4 bases respectively, with 12 bases between them. The CDR3 runs to 13 residues. The germline V gene encodes CDR1 SGHNT and CDR2 YENEEA.

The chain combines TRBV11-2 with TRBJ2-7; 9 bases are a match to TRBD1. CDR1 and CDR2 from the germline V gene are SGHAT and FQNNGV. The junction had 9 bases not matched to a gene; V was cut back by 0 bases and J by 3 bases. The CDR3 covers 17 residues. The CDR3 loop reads CASSLESPGQGLYEQYF. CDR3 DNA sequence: TGTGCCAGCAGCTTAGAATCCCCGGGACAGGGTCTCTACGAGCAGTACTTC.

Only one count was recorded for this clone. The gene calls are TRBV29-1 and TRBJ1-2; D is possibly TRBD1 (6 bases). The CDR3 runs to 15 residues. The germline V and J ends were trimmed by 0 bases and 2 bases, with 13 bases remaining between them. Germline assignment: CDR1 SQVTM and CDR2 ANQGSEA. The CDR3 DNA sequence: TGCAGCGTTGAAGATTGGGGGCAGGCGAACTATGGCTACACCTTC. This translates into CSVEDWGQANYGYTF.

Here the CDR3 DNA reads TGTGCCAGCAGCCGGGACAGGGTCTACGGAGGCTACACCTTC. Translated, it gives CASSRDRVYGGYTF. This chain joins TRBV7-2 and TRBJ1-2; 9 bases are a match to TRBD1. CDR3 length equals 14 residues. V was clipped by 5 bases and J by 8 bases; unmatched bases: 9. Germline V gene data show CDR1 as SGHTA and CDR2 as FQGNSA.

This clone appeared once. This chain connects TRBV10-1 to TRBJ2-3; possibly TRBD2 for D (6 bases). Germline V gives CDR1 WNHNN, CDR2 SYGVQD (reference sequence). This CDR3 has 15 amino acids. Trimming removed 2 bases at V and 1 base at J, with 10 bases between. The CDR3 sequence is CASSEQRAGTDTQYF. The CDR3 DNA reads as TGCGCCAGCAGTGAGCAGCGGGCAGGCACAGATACGCAGTATTTT.

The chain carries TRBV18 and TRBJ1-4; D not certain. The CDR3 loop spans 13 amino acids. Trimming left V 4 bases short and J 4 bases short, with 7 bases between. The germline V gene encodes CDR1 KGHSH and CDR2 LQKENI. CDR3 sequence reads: CASSLPINEKLFF. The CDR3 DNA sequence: TGTGCCAGCTCACTACCGATTAATGAAAAACTGTTTTTT.

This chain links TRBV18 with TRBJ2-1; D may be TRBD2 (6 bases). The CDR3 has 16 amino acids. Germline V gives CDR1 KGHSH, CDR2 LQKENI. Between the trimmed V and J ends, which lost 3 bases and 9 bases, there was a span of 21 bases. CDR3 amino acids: CASSPALGVVEGEQFF. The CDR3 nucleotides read TGTGCCAGCTCACCTGCTTTGGGAGTGGTGGAGGGTGAGCAGTTCTTC.

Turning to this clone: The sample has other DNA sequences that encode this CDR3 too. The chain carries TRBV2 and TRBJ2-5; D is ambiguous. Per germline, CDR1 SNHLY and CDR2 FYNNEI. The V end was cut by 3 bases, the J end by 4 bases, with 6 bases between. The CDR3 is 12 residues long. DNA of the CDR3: TGTGCCAGCAGTGACATTGGAGAGACCCAGTACTTC. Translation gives CASSDIGETQYF.

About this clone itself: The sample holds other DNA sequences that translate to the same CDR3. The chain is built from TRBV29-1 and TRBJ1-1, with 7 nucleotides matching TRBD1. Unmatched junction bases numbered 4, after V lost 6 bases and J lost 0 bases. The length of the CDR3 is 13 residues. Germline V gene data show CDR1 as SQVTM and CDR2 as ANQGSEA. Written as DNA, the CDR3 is TGCAGCGTCAGGACAGGTATGAACACTGAAGCTTTCTTT. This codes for CSVRTGMNTEAFF.

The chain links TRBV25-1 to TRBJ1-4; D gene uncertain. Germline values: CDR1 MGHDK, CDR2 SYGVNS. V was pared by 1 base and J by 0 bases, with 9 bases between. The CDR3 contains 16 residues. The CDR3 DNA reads TGTGCCAGCAGTGAATTGCCGGGGTCAACTAATGAAAAACTGTTTTTT. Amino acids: CASSELPGSTNEKLFF.

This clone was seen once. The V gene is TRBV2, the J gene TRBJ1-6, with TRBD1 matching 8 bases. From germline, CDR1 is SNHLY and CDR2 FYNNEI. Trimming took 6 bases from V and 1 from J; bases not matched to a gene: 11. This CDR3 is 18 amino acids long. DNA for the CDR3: TGTGCCAGCAGGACGCAGAATACAGGGGGATCCTATAATTCACCCCTCCACTTT. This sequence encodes CASRTQNTGGSYNSPLHF. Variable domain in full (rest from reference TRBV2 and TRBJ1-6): EPEVTQTPSHQVTQMGQEVILRCVPISNHLYFYWYRQILGQKVEFLVSFYNNEISEKSEIFDDQFSVERPDGSNFTLKIRSTKLEDSAMYFCASRTQNTGGSYNSPLHFGNGTRLTVT.

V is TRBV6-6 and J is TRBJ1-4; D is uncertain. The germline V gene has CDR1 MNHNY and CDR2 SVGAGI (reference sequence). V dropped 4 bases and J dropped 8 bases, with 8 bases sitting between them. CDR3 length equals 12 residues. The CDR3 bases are TGTGCCAGCAGTTCCCGCCGGGAAAAACTGTTTTTT. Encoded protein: CASSSRREKLFF.

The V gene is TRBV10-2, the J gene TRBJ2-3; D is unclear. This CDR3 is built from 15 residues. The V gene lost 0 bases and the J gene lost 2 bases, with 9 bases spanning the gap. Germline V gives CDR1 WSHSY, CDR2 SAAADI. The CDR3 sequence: CASSESVGTTDTQYF. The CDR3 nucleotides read TGCGCCAGCAGTGAGTCGGTGGGTACCACAGATACGCAGTATTTT.

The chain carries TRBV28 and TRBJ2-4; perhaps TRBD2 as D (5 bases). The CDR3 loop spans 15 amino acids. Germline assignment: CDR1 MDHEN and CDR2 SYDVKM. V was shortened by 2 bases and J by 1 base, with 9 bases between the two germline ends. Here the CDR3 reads CASSLTRSAKNIQYF. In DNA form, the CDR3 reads TGTGCCAGCAGTTTAACTAGATCGGCCAAAAACATTCAGTACTTC.

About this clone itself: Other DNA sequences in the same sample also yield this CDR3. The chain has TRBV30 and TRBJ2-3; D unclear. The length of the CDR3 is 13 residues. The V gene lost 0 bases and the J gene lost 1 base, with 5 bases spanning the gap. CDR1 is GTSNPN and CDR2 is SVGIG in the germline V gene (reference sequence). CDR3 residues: CAWSVAGTDTQYF. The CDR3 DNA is TGTGCCTGGAGTGTCGCAGGCACAGATACGCAGTATTTT.

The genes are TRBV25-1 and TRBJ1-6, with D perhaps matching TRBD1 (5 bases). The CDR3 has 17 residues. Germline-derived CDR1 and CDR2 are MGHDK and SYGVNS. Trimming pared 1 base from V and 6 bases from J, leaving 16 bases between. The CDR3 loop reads CASSESWSLGGNSPLHF. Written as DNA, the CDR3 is TGTGCCAGCAGTGAATCATGGTCCCTTGGGGGTAATTCACCCCTCCACTTT.

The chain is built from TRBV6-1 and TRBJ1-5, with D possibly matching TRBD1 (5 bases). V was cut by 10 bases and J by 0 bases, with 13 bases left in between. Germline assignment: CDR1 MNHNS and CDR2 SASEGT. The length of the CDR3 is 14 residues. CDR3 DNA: TGTGCCACTCAGGGAAAGACTAGCAATCAGCCCCAGCATTTT. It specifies CATQGKTSNQPQHF.

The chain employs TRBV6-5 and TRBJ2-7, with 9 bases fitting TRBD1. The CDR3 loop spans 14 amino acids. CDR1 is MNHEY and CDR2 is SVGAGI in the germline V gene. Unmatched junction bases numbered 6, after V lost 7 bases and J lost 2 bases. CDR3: CASKPGQGPYEQYF. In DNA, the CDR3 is TGTGCCAGCAAGCCGGGACAGGGTCCCTACGAGCAGTACTTC.

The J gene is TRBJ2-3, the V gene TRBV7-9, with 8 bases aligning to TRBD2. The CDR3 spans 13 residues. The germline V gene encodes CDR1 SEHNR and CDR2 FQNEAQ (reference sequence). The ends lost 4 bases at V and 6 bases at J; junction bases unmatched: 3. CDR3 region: CASSSGGPDTQYF. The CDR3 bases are TGTGCCAGCAGCTCGGGGGGGCCGGATACGCAGTATTTT.

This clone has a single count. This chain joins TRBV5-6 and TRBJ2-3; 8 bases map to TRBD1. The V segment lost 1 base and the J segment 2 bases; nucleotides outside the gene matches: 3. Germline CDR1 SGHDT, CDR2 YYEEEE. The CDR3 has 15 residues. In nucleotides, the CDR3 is TGTGCCAGCAGCTTGAGACAGGGGATCACAGATACGCAGTATTTT. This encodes CASSLRQGITDTQYF.

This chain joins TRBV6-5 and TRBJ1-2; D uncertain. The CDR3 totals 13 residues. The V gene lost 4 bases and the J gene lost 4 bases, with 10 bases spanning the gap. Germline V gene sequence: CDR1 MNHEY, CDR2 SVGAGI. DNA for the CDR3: TGTGCCAGCAGTTTAACCATATCCTATGGCTACACCTTC. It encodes CASSLTISYGYTF.

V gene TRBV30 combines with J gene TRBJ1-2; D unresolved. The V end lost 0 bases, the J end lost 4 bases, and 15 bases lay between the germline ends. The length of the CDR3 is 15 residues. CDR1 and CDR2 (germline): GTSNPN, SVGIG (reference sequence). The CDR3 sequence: CAWSVRLGRAYGYTF. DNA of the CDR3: TGTGCCTGGAGTGTGCGGCTGGGTAGGGCCTATGGCTACACCTTC.

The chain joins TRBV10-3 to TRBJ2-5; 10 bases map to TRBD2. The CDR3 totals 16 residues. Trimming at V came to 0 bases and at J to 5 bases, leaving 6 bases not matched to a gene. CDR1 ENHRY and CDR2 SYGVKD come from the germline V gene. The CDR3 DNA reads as TGTGCCATCAGTGAGTCTAGCGGGGGGTCCAGGGAGACCCAGTACTTC. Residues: CAISESSGGSRETQYF.